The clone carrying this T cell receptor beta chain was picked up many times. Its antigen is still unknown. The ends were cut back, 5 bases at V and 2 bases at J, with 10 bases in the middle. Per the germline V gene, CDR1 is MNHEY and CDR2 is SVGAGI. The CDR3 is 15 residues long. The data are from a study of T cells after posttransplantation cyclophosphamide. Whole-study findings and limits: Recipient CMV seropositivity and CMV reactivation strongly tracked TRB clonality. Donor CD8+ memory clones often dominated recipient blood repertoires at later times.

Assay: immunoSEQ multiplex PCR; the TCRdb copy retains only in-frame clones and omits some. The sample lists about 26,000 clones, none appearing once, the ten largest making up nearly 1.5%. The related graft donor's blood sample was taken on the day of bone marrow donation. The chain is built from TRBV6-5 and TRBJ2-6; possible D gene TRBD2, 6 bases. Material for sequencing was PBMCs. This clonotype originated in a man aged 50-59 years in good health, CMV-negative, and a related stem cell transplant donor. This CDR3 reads CASSARRAGANVLTF. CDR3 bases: TGTGCCAGCAGTGCGAGGAGGGCTGGGGCCAACGTCCTGACTTTC.